Presented here are 30 T cell receptor beta chains from one specimen sequenced in a study of shared clonotypes between healthy human individuals. Some clones are missing from TCRdb's copy, which holds only in-frame ones; the method was immunoSEQ multiplex PCR. The sample has hundreds of thousands of clones; roughly 77% are singletons. What was sequenced was PBMCs. The receptors were sampled from a middle-aged woman in good health. Some clones in this sample may be carry-over from other donors' samples.

The rearrangement joins TRBV9 to TRBJ1-2; perhaps TRBD1 as D (5 bases). V dropped 4 bases and J dropped 1 base, with 8 bases sitting between them. CDR1 is SGDLS, CDR2 YYNGEE, per germline. There are 13 residues in the CDR3. DNA for the CDR3: TGTGCCAGCAGCCGTGACAGTAACTATGGCTACACCTTC. Protein sequence: CASSRDSNYGYTF.

The rearrangement uses TRBV27 and TRBJ1-3; D call uncertain. Trimming removed 0 bases from V and 0 bases from J, with 6 bases in between. CDR1 is MNHEY, CDR2 SMNVEV, per germline (reference sequence). The CDR3 consists of 15 residues. DNA of the CDR3: TGTGCCAGCAGTTTATCCGGCGACTCTGGAAACACCATATATTTT. Its protein is CASSLSGDSGNTIYF.

This clone was recorded many times. The CDR3: CASSIGLANYNEQFF. DNA of the CDR3: TGTGCCAGTAGTATAGGTCTAGCGAACTACAATGAGCAGTTCTTC. The chain combines TRBV19 with TRBJ2-1; D is perhaps TRBD2 (6 bases). Trimming took 1 base from V and 3 from J, leaving 10 bases between them. From germline, CDR1 is LNHDA and CDR2 SQIVND (reference sequence). CDR3 length equals 15 residues.

V gene TRBV25-1 combines with J gene TRBJ2-7, with a tentative D call TRBD1 (6 bases). Germline V gene data show CDR1 as MGHDK and CDR2 as SYGVNS. The CDR3 totals 15 residues. The germline V and J ends were trimmed by 4 bases and 0 bases, with 13 bases remaining between them. The CDR3 is CASSGDILPSYEQYF. The CDR3, as DNA: TGTGCCAGCAGTGGGGACATCCTACCCTCCTACGAGCAGTACTTC.

This chain uses TRBV25-1 with TRBJ2-7, with 10 positions matching TRBD2. The germline gives CDR1 MGHDK, CDR2 SYGVNS. The CDR3 spans 15 residues. The J segment lost 3 bases and the V segment lost 3 bases, leaving 5 bases of the junction unmatched. The CDR3 DNA sequence: TGTGCCAGCAGTGAGGTACTAGCGGGATACTACGAGCAGTACTTC. Translating it yields CASSEVLAGYYEQYF.

The chain recombines TRBV9 with TRBJ2-7, with D possibly matching TRBD1 (6 bases). Trimming cost V 5 bases and J 0 bases, with 12 bases left between them. The germline CDR1 and CDR2 sequences are SGDLS and YYNGEE. This CDR3 has 14 residues. The CDR3 region is CASSPWTDSYEQYF. In DNA form, the CDR3 reads TGTGCCAGCAGTCCGTGGACAGACTCCTACGAGCAGTACTTC.

This sequence joins TRBV7-3 and TRBJ2-3, with 7 nucleotides matching TRBD1. This CDR3 is 17 amino acids long. Germline CDR1 reads SGHTA; CDR2 reads FQGTGA. With V trimmed by 5 bases and J by 2 bases, 13 bases remained unmatched. The CDR3 sequence is CASSPQPRQGVTDTQYF. As DNA, the CDR3 is TGTGCCAGCAGCCCCCAGCCCCGACAGGGCGTCACAGATACGCAGTATTTT.

This chain connects TRBV7-9 to TRBJ1-4; TRBD1 aligns across 9 bases. The CDR3 length is 16 residues. Unmatched junction bases numbered 7, after V lost 2 bases and J lost 6 bases. Germline V gene data show CDR1 as SEHNR and CDR2 as FQNEAQ (reference sequence). The CDR3 nucleotides read TGTGCCAGCAGCTTACGGCCGGGACAGGGAGATGAAAAACTGTTTTTT. Translation: CASSLRPGQGDEKLFF.

This chain uses TRBV4-1 with TRBJ1-2; D may be TRBD1 (6 bases). The V end lost 4 bases, the J end lost 2 bases, and 14 bases lay between the germline ends. Germline loops: CDR1 MGHRA, CDR2 YSYEKL. CDR3 length equals 15 residues. The CDR3 sequence is CASSPGARSNYGYTF. The CDR3 DNA is TGCGCCAGCAGCCCGGGGGCTCGGTCGAACTATGGCTACACCTTC.

The chain combines TRBV28 with TRBJ2-3; 12 bases fit TRBD2. Trimming removed 8 bases from V and 10 bases from J; junction bases left unmatched: 13. The germline gives CDR1 MDHEN, CDR2 SYDVKM. The CDR3 is 15 amino acids. The CDR3 here is CASASRTSGVLSQYF. CDR3 nucleotide sequence: TGTGCCAGCGCTTCGCGGACTAGCGGGGTGCTTTCGCAGTATTTT.

This clone has just a few counts. The chain links TRBV5-4 to TRBJ1-1; D is possibly TRBD1 (5 bases). CDR1 and CDR2 from the germline V gene are SGHNT and YYREEE (reference sequence). The CDR3 spans 13 residues. The V gene lost 4 bases and the J gene lost 1 base, with 8 bases spanning the gap. CDR3 loop: CASSPGGNTEAFF. As DNA, the CDR3 is TGTGCCAGCAGCCCCGGGGGGAACACTGAAGCTTTCTTT.

The chain has TRBV7-8 and TRBJ1-5; the D is unclear. CDR1 SGHVS and CDR2 FQNEAQ come from the germline V gene. The germline V and J ends were trimmed by 0 bases and 3 bases, with 12 bases remaining between them. This CDR3 is 16 amino acids long. CDR3 DNA sequence: TGTGCCAGCAGCTTAGCCATTAACGGGGTCAATCAGCCCCAGCATTTT. It is translated as CASSLAINGVNQPQHF. The full variable domain, in which reference TRBV7-8 and TRBJ1-5 provide the parts outside the CDR3, is GAGVSQSPRYKVAKRGQDVALRCDPISGHVSLFWYQQALGQGPEFLTYFQNEAQLDKSGLPSDRFFAERPEGSVSTLKIQRTQQEDSAVYLCASSLAINGVNQPQHFGDGTRLSIL.

This clone was seen a handful of times. The rearrangement joins TRBV7-3 to TRBJ2-1; 8 nucleotides agree with TRBD1. Germline loops: CDR1 SGHTA, CDR2 FQGTGA. The CDR3 totals 15 residues. The V gene end was trimmed by 4 bases and the J gene end by 4 bases; junction bases not matched to a gene: 6. CDR3 sequence reads: CASSSGGQVYNEQFF. The DNA for the CDR3 is TGTGCCAGCAGCTCTGGGGGACAGGTATACAATGAGCAGTTCTTC.

The chain couples TRBV7-9 to TRBJ2-5; the match to TRBD2 covers 11 bases. The germline CDR1 and CDR2 sequences are SEHNR and FQNEAQ (reference sequence). The CDR3 spans 16 residues. Losses at the gene ends were 5 bases for V and 5 bases for J; bases not matched to a gene: 10. The CDR3 region has the DNA TGTGCCAGCAGCCCCTCACTAGCGGGAGCTTGGGAGACCCAGTACTTC. Encoded protein: CASSPSLAGAWETQYF.

This clone is a singleton in its sample. The rearrangement uses TRBV7-2 and TRBJ1-1; possibly TRBD1 for D (5 bases). Deletions cut 5 bases from V and 0 bases from J, with 16 bases between. This CDR3 spans 16 amino acids. CDR1 and CDR2 (germline): SGHTA, FQGNSA. CDR3 in DNA: TGTGCCAGCAGCCGAAACTTGGACATCATGAACACTGAAGCTTTCTTT. Translated, it gives CASSRNLDIMNTEAFF.

This clone was seen a few times. This chain joins TRBV27 and TRBJ2-7; maybe TRBD1 (6 bases). Germline assignment: CDR1 MNHEY and CDR2 SMNVEV (reference sequence). This CDR3 spans 14 amino acids. The V end lost 6 bases, the J end lost 3 bases, and 15 bases lay between the germline ends. The DNA for the CDR3 is TGTGCCAGCAGCCCAGGGGCCTCAAACTACGAGCAGTACTTC. It is translated as CASSPGASNYEQYF.

J is TRBJ1-2 and V is TRBV2; 8 bases fit TRBD1. With V trimmed by 5 bases and J by 8 bases, 13 bases remained unmatched. This CDR3 is 15 amino acids long. Germline V lookup: CDR1 SNHLY, CDR2 FYNNEI. The CDR3 is CASSPTGGALKGYTF. CDR3 in DNA: TGTGCCAGCAGTCCAACAGGGGGTGCCCTCAAGGGCTACACCTTC.

This sequence joins TRBV27 and TRBJ2-1; D gene ambiguous. Germline values: CDR1 MNHEY, CDR2 SMNVEV (reference sequence). V was clipped by 1 base and J by 6 bases, with 1 base between them. This CDR3 comprises 11 residues. This CDR3 is CASSLFNEQFF. The CDR3 DNA reads TGTGCCAGCAGTTTATTCAATGAGCAGTTCTTC.

V gene TRBV18 combines with J gene TRBJ2-1, with a weak D call TRBD2 (5 bases). V was clipped by 4 bases and J by 0 bases, with 10 bases between them. The CDR3 is made up of 15 amino acids. The V gene's germline CDR1 is KGHSH and CDR2 LQKENI. CDR3 nucleotide sequence: TGTGCCAGCTCACAGGACTGGAGCTCCTACAATGAGCAGTTCTTC. Translated, it gives CASSQDWSSYNEQFF.

This clone was found once. The chain uses TRBV28 and TRBJ1-5, with D maybe TRBD1 (6 bases). V lost 8 bases, J lost 3 bases, and 20 bases lay in between. This CDR3 comprises 16 residues. From germline, CDR1 is MDHEN and CDR2 SYDVKM. The CDR3 sequence: CASSSYPTGFNQPQHF. The DNA of the CDR3 is TGTGCCAGCTCCTCCTACCCGACAGGATTCAATCAGCCCCAGCATTTT.

V and J are TRBV25-1 and TRBJ1-2; the D is unclear. V shed 5 bases and J shed 2 bases, with 3 bases lying between them. This CDR3 has 11 amino acids. The germline gives CDR1 MGHDK, CDR2 SYGVNS. CDR3 region: CASSQNYGYTF. CDR3 nucleotide sequence: TGTGCCAGCAGTCAAAACTATGGCTACACCTTC.

The chain is built from TRBV19 and TRBJ2-2; a weak D match, TRBD2 (6 bases). CDR3 size: 16 residues. The V gene lost 3 bases and the J gene lost 0 bases, with 11 bases spanning the gap. Looked up from germline, CDR1 is LNHDA and CDR2 is SQIVND (reference sequence). This CDR3 is CASSISAGSNTGELFF. The CDR3 DNA is TGTGCCAGTAGTATTTCCGCGGGGTCGAACACCGGGGAGCTGTTTTTT.

The chain combines TRBV6-5 with TRBJ2-5; 9 positions agree with TRBD1. Germline trimming cut 6 bases from V and 5 bases from J; bases unmatched to any gene: 10. CDR1 and CDR2 (germline): MNHEY, SVGAGI. This CDR3 comprises 15 residues. The CDR3 region has the DNA TGTGCCAGCAGCTCCCGACCGACAGGGGGTGAGACCCAGTACTTC. Translating gives CASSSRPTGGETQYF.

The CDR3 here is CASSLETSGADTQYF. The CDR3 nucleotides read TGCGCCAGCAGCTTGGAGACTAGCGGGGCGGATACGCAGTATTTT. The chain combines TRBV5-1 with TRBJ2-3; 11 bases agree with TRBD2. Per germline, CDR1 SGHRS and CDR2 YFSETQ. This CDR3 region has 15 residues. The junction had 3 bases not matched to a gene; V was cut back by 0 bases and J by 6 bases.

The gene calls are TRBV30 and TRBJ1-4, with a possible D match to TRBD1 (5 bases). Trimming removed 1 base from V and 6 bases from J, with 15 bases in between. The CDR3 is 15 residues long. The germline V gene has CDR1 GTSNPN and CDR2 SVGIG (reference sequence). Here the CDR3 DNA reads TGTGCCTGGAGTGGGGGCGGAGCCGGTCATGAAAAACTGTTTTTT. It codes for CAWSGGGAGHEKLFF.

V usage is TRBV6-1 and J usage is TRBJ2-3; D possibly uses TRBD1 or TRBD2 (5 bases each). V dropped 6 bases and J dropped 2 bases, with 6 bases sitting between them. Germline V gene sequence: CDR1 MNHNS, CDR2 SASEGT. The CDR3 is 12 residues long. CDR3 region: CASRGDTDTQYF. CDR3 nucleotides: TGTGCCAGCAGGGGGGACACAGATACGCAGTATTTT.

This clone was recorded once. This chain connects TRBV28 to TRBJ1-4, with 10 nucleotides matching TRBD1. J was trimmed by 3 bases and V by 7 bases; bases with no gene match: 5. The CDR3 contains 15 residues. CDR1 is MDHEN, CDR2 SYDVKM, per germline. In nucleotides, the CDR3 is TGTGCCAGCACTCGGGGGACAGGGGCTAATGAAAAACTGTTTTTT. This translates into CASTRGTGANEKLFF.

This clone was observed a single time. The identical CDR3 is also encoded by other nucleotide sequences in the sample. The CDR3 region has the DNA TGCGCCAGCAGCTTAACGGCCGGGACAGAGAACACTGAAGCTTTCTTT. Protein product: CASSLTAGTENTEAFF. This sequence joins TRBV5-1 and TRBJ1-1; the match to TRBD1 covers 7 bases. The CDR3 totals 16 residues. Germline-derived CDR1 and CDR2 are SGHRS and YFSETQ. Losses at the gene ends were 2 bases for V and 1 base for J; bases not matched to a gene: 8.

The rearrangement links TRBV27 to TRBJ2-3, with D possibly matching TRBD2 (5 bases). CDR3 length: 15 residues. The germline gives CDR1 MNHEY, CDR2 SMNVEV (reference sequence). V gave up 2 bases and J gave up 2 bases, with 11 bases separating them. The CDR3, as DNA: TGTGCCAGCAGTTTAGAGGAGGCGGACACAGATACGCAGTATTTT. Residues: CASSLEEADTDTQYF.

J is TRBJ2-7 and V is TRBV25-1, with D perhaps assigned TRBD1 or TRBD2 (6 bases each). CDR3 length: 17 amino acids. Germline V CDR1 and CDR2: MGHDK, SYGVNS. With 1 base removed from V and 0 bases from J, the gap between germline ends came to 16 bases. The CDR3 DNA reads as TGTGCCAGCAGTGAATCCCTATCCCCGGGGGCCTCCTACGAGCAGTACTTC. Its translation: CASSESLSPGASYEQYF.